This T cell receptor beta chain derives from a study of identifying expanded T cells in peripheral blood (dated 2019 in TCRdb). In terms of the full investigation: Technical replicates were generated by sequencing separate aliquots of the same genomic DNA pool, with four replicates compared pairwise. General findings and caveats noted by the study authors: Between technical replicates the binomial model flagged about 1.2 differentially abundant clones, whereas over two weeks the binomial model flagged about 15 and over about four weeks approximately 20. For all healthy donors, the variance in clone template counts between roughly two-week samples rose significantly as total template count increased. Both the number of clones called differentially abundant and the false-positive rate were significantly reduced by the beta-binomial model across all healthy-donor time intervals. It was expected by the authors that biological variance in healthy repertoires might increase further over much longer intervals, such as months to years.

No immune events, such as infections, were documented for the healthy donors during the collection period. Blood repertoires from healthy donors were used as a training cohort for calibrating time-dependent variance in a beta-binomial model of differential abundance of T-cell clones. There were roughly 10 healthy donors in the training cohort, of whom 3 were female and 7 were male. Donor ages ranged from about 29 to 65 years, with an average of roughly 47 years. Whole blood from each healthy donor was obtained from a commercial supplier and was collected at three time points about two weeks apart. Genomic DNA was extracted from unsorted whole blood for immunosequencing. CDR1 SGHTA and CDR2 FQGNSA were looked up in the germline V gene. V is reduced by 2 bases and J by 4 bases, leaving a spacing of 11 bases between them. From the cysteine up to the phenylalanine, the CDR3 has a length of 14 residues. Only the CDR3 DNA stays, 42 bases, in frame from base 1.

With regard to this clone: Its antigen has not been determined. The sample holds no much larger clone one base away, and base qualities are not on file.

The immunoSEQ Assay, which uses bias-controlled multiplex PCR amplification of genomic DNA, was used to profile TCRbeta CDR3 regions. The published analysis was carried out like this. The absolute abundance of each unique TCRbeta CDR3 region was quantified after sequences were collapsed and filtered. Differential abundance was assessed using a binomial (Fisher-equivalent) model and a beta-binomial model in which time-dependent variance fitted from healthy donors was added. Any clone with fewer than 5 combined templates was excluded, and a clone was called differentially abundant if its Benjamini-Hochberg FDR was below 0.01. Using the form v = (b*log(k)+a)^2, the beta-binomial variance was modeled as a function of the total template count across the two samples. This is the immuneACCESS table as TCRdb keeps it, with only in-frame sequences that have V and J called. A part of the clones is gone; compared with another copy, unresolved V genes explain less than half, and the rest is unexplained. V and J calls and clone size are as listed in that table; D and trimming were resolved from the DNA. Counted in this sample were some 97,000 clones; approximately 88% of them appeared once. Clones ranked in the top ten supply about 5.9% of the sample.

The sequence derives from a person aged 18-70 years in good health. The sample comprised blood. The chain was built from TRBV7-2 and TRBJ1-2, with the D gene not clear enough to name. This receptor has the CDR3 CASSLRQTTYGYTF. The DNA sequence follows: TGTGCCAGCAGCTTAAGGCAGACGACCTATGGCTACACCTTC.